Here is one TCR beta chain with its context. Its antigen is as yet unknown. The CDR3 contains 13 residues. From germline, CDR1 is SNHLY and CDR2 FYNNEI. The ends were cut back, 6 bases at V and 8 bases at J, with 16 bases in the middle. This was the immunoSEQ v3.0 assay at survey level. The target of sequencing was 40,000-50,000 T-cell genomes per sample. Some clones are missing from TCRdb's copy, which holds only in-frame ones; the method was immunoSEQ multiplex PCR. Of about 15,000 clones detected, 90% to 95% appear once; the ten largest clones hold 10% to 15%. Inclusion required at least two post-ART and at least one pre-ART PBMC samples. These data belong to a study of long-term antiretroviral therapy in people with HIV. Study conclusions and caveats: All blood samples came from the years 2004 to 2017, possibly under older ART regimens.

This rearrangement joins TRBV2 to TRBJ1-2, with D perhaps matching TRBD1 (6 bases). The TCR was taken from a woman between 35 and 50 years old with HIV. The starting material was unsorted PBMCs, obtained 0.6 years after starting antiretroviral therapy. In DNA form, the CDR3 reads TGTGCCAGCAGCCTAACAGGGAAAGAGGGCTACACCTTC. This encodes CASSLTGKEGYTF. The full variable domain, rest sourced from reference TRBV2 and TRBJ1-2, is EPEVTQTPSHQVTQMGQEVILRCVPISNHLYFYWYRQILGQKVEFLVSFYNNEISEKSEIFDDQFSVERPDGSNFTLKIRSTKLEDSAMYFCASSLTGKEGYTFGSGTRLTVV.